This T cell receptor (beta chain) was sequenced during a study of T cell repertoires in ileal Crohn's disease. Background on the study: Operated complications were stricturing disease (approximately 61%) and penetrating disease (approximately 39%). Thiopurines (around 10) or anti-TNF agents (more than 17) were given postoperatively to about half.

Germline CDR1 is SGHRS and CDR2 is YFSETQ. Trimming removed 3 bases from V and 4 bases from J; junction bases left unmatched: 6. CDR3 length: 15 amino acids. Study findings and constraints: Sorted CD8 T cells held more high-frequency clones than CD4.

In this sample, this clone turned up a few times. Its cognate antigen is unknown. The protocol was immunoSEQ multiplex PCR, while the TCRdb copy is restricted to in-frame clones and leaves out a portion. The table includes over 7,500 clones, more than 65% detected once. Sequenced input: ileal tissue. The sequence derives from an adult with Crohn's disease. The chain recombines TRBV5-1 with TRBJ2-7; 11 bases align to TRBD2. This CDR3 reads CASSSGLAGLYEQYF. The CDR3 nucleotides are TGCGCCAGCAGCTCAGGACTAGCGGGCTTGTACGAGCAGTACTTC.